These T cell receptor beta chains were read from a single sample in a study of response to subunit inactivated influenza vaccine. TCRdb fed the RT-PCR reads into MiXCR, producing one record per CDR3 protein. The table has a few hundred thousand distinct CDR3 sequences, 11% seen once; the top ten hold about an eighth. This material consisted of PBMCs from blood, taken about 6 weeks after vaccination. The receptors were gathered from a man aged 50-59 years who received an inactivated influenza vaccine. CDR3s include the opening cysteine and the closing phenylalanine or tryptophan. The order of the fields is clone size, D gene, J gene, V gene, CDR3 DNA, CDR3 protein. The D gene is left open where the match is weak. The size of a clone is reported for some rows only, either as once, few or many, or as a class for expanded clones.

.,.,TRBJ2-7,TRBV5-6,TGTGCCAGCAGCTTGCGGGGTGCGGGCGAGCAGTACTTC,CASSLRGAGEQYF
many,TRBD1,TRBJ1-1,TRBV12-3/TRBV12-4,TGTGCCAGCAGACACGGACAGGAAGTAGGGACTGAAGCTTTCTTT,CASRHGQEVGTEAFF
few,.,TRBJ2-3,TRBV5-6,TGTGCCAGCAGCTTGGCCCGGGGACTCTATTTT,CASSLARGLYF
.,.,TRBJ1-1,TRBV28,TGTGCCAGCAGTCTGGTACGAGGGCGTGAAGCTTTCTTT,CASSLVRGREAFF
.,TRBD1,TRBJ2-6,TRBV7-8,TGTGCCAGCAGCTCTGCCGGGACAGGGGGCGCTGGGGCCAACGTCCTGACTTTC,CASSSAGTGGAGANVLTF
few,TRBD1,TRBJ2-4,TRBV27,TGTGCCAGCAGCCCGACAGGGTGGTTGGGAAACATTCAGTACTTC,CASSPTGWLGNIQYF
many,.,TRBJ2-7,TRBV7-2,TGTGCCAGCAGCCTAAGGACCGGGTTTAGCTCCTACGAGCAGTACTTC,CASSLRTGFSSYEQYF
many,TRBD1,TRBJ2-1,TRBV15,TGTGCCACCAAACCGGGAAAGACAGGGGTAGACAATGAGCAGTTCTTC,CATKPGKTGVDNEQFF
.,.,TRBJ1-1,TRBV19,TGTGCCAGTAGTATAGGTCAGGGGAACACTGAAGCTTTCTTT,CASSIGQGNTEAFF
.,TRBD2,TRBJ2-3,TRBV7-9,TGTGCCGTATCGACTAGCGGGAACACAGATACGCAGTATTTT,CAVSTSGNTDTQYF
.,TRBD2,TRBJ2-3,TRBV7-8,TGTGCCAGCAGCCAGGAGGGCGGGGGAAGCCACACAGAGACGCAGTATTTT,CASSQEGGGSHTETQYF
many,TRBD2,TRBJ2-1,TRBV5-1,TGCGCCAGCAGCTTGACTAGCGGGGGCAATGAGCAGTTCTTC,CASSLTSGGNEQFF
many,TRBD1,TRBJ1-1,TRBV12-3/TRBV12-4,TGTGCCAGCAGGAGACAGGGGGCGCAGCACACTGAAGCTTTCTTT,CASRRQGAQHTEAFF
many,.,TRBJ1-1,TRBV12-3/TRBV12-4,TGTGCCAGCAGCATCGGACAGGAAGCTTTCTTT,CASSIGQEAFF
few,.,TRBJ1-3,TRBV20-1,TGCAGTGCTAGAGATCAAGGGCCTGGAAACACCATATATTTT,CSARDQGPGNTIYF
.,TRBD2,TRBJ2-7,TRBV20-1,TGCAGTGCCGCGAAGCGGGGGGTGCCTTACGAGCAGTACTTC,CSAAKRGVPYEQYF
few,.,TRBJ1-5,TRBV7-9,TGTTCCAGCAGCCTAGGTGGGAATCAGCCCCAGCATTTT,CSSSLGGNQPQHF
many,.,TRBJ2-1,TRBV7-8,TGTGCCAGCAGCTTTGTGGGGGACAATGAGCAGTTCTTC,CASSFVGDNEQFF
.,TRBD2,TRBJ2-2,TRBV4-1,TGCGCCAGCAGCCAAGAATTCGCACTAGCGGGAGGGCCGGTCGGGGAGCTGTTTTTT,CASSQEFALAGGPVGELFF
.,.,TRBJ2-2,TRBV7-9,TGTGCCAGCAGCCCCGCTGGGTTGGACACCGGGGAGCTGTTTTTT,CASSPAGLDTGELFF
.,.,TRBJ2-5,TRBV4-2,TGTGCCAGCAGCCAAGATCGGATACAAGAGACCCAGTACTTC,CASSQDRIQETQYF
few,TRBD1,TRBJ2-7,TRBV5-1,TGCGCCAGCAGCTTGCTGTGGACAGGGTCGGACGAGCAGTACTTC,CASSLLWTGSDEQYF
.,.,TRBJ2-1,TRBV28,TGTGCCAGCAGTTTAGGGGGCCTGAGATACAATGAGCAGTTCTTC,CASSLGGLRYNEQFF
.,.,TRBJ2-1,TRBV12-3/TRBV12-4,TGTGCCAGCAGTGGACGACTAGGAGGGTCCTACAATGAGCAGTTCTTC,CASSGRLGGSYNEQFF
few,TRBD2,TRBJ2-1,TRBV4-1,TGCGCCAGCAGCCAAGATGAACTAGCGGGGGGGCTTGAGCAGTTCTTC,CASSQDELAGGLEQFF
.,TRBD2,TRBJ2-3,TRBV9,TGTGCCAGCAGCGTTGGTCTAGCGGGATATGATACGCAGTATTTT,CASSVGLAGYDTQYF
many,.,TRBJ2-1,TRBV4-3,TGCGCCAGCAGCCAAGATAAGGGCAGGGTCAATGAGCAGTTCTTC,CASSQDKGRVNEQFF
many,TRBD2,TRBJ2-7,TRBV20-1,TGCAGTGCTAGGTGGCTAGCGGGAGTACACGACGAGCAGTACTTC,CSARWLAGVHDEQYF
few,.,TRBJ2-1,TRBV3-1,TGTGCCAGCAGCCCTTACTTTGGAGGGGCCTACAATGAGCAGTTCTTC,CASSPYFGGAYNEQFF
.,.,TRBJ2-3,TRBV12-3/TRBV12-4,TGTGCCAGCAGTCGGGTGGGCGGGTTCACAGATACGCAGTATTTT,CASSRVGGFTDTQYF
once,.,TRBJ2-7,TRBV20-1,TGCTGTGCTAGATTTCGCTCTAGCGAATATTTCTACGAGCAGTACTTC,CCARFRSSEYFYEQYF
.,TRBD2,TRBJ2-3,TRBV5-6,TGTGCCAGCAGCTTGGGAGCGGGGAGTATGGAGGATACGCAGTATTTT,CASSLGAGSMEDTQYF
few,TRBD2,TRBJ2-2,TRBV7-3,TGTGCCAGCAGCTCGACTCGTAGCGGGGCGAACACCGGGGAGCTGTTTTTT,CASSSTRSGANTGELFF
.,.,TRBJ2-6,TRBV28,TGTGCCAGCACCTCAGGAGGTGGGGCCAACGTCCTGACTTTC,CASTSGGGANVLTF
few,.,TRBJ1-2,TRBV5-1,TGCGCCAGCAGCTTAGGTGACAGCCTTGGAGGCTACACCTTC,CASSLGDSLGGYTF
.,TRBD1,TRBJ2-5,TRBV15,TGTGCCACCAGCATTGGGACAGGGGAAGAGACCCAGTACTTC,CATSIGTGEETQYF
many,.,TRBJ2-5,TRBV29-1,TGCAGCGTTGTGGCAGCCCAAGAGACCCAGTACTTC,CSVVAAQETQYF
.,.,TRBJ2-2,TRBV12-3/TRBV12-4,TGTGCCAGCACCAATTCCGCGGGTAACACCGGGGAGCTGTTTTTT,CASTNSAGNTGELFF
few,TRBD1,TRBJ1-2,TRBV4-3,TGCGCCAGCAGCCAGACGGACAGGGGGCTCTATGGCTACACCTTC,CASSQTDRGLYGYTF
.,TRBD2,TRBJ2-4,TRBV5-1,TGCGCCAGCAGCTTGGCCGGGACTAGCGCCATCAACATTCAGTACTTC,CASSLAGTSAINIQYF
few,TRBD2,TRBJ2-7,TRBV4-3,TGCGCCAGCAGCCAAGATTTACTAGCGGGAACCTCCTACGAGCAGTACTTC,CASSQDLLAGTSYEQYF
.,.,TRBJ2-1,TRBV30,TGTGCCTGGTGTGGAAGGGGGGCCCCATACAATGAGCAGTTCTTC,CAWCGRGAPYNEQFF
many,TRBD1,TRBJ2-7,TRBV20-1,TGCAGTGCTAGGGACCGGACAGGGGGCCCATCCGAGCAGTACTTC,CSARDRTGGPSEQYF
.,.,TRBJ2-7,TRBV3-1,TGTGCCAGCAGCCAAGAATCCGCCAACATCCGCGAGCAGTACTTC,CASSQESANIREQYF
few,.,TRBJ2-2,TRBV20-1,TGCAGTGCTTTCCACCTACTGGAGCGGGAGCTGTTTTTT,CSAFHLLERELFF
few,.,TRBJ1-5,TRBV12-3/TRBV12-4,TGTGCCAGCAGTTTAGCCCGCCGGGACCCCTTTCAGCATTTT,CASSLARRDPFQHF
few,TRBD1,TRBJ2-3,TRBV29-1,TGCAGCGTTTACCCGGGACAGGGACGCACAGATACGCAGTATTTT,CSVYPGQGRTDTQYF
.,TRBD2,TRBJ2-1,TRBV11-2,TGTGCCAGCAGCTCCCCGGGGGGACCACGCCAAACCTACAATGAGCAGTTCTTC,CASSSPGGPRQTYNEQFF
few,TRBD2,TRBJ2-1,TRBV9,TGTGCCAGCAGCCCCACGCGGGCTAGCGGGGGAAACAATGAGCAGTTCTTC,CASSPTRASGGNNEQFF
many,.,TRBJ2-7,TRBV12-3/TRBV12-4,TGTGCCAGCAGTTTTTCGGGGGACGAGCAGTACTTC,CASSFSGDEQYF
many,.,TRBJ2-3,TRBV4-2,TGTGCCAGCAGCCCACTGGGGATCGGGGGATCTAGCACAGATACGCAGTATTTT,CASSPLGIGGSSTDTQYF